This T cell receptor (beta chain) was recorded in a study of T cell repertoires in cytomegalovirus infection. Study details: CMV infection and matching HLA type were both indicated by public TCR beta signatures. Study-wide results and limits: Carriers of CMV and the relevant HLA type were discriminated by public TCR beta frequency.

As for this clonotype: Its target is unknown.

TCRdb reprocessed the reads via MiXCR and lists one record per CDR3 protein. The sample consists of roughly 150,000 distinct CDR3 sequences, around 32% of them appearing once. V gave up 4 bases and J gave up 3 bases; unmatched junction bases: 5. Germline CDR1 and CDR2: MNHEY and SMNVEV (reference sequence). The CDR3 runs to 14 residues. The rearrangement links TRBV27 to TRBJ2-7; 8 bases align to TRBD1. Specimen: CD8+ T cells from cultured PBMCs, collected from culture after CMV antigen stimulation. The sequence was collected from a human donor in good health (CMV status not recorded). Some clones in this sample may be carry-over from other donors' samples. The CDR3 spells CASSSVTGVYEQYF. The CDR3 DNA reads as TGTGCCAGCAGTTCCGTGACAGGGGTCTACGAGCAGTACTTC.